One sample yielded the 25 T cell receptor beta chains listed below, sequenced in a study of T cell clones after liver transplantation. TCRdb's copy holds only in-frame clones and misses some; the assay was immunoSEQ multiplex PCR. The sample has approximately 55,000 clones, 71% seen once; the top ten hold 14% to 15%. This material consisted of CD4+ T cells from blood, taken before liver transplant. The origin of the receptors is a human donor who received a liver transplant.

V and J are TRBV5-4 and TRBJ2-1; maybe TRBD1 (5 bases). This CDR3 has 15 amino acids. CDR1 is SGHNT and CDR2 is YYREEE in the germline V gene (reference sequence). V gave up 4 bases and J gave up 6 bases, with 17 bases separating them. In DNA form, the CDR3 reads TGTGCCAGCAGCGAAGCAGGGATTCTACGCAATGAGCAGTTCTTC. Residues: CASSEAGILRNEQFF. Based on the CDR3 plus reference TRBV5-4 and TRBJ2-1, the full variable domain is ETGVTQSPTHLIKTRGQQVTLRCSSQSGHNTVSWYQQALGQGPQFIFQYYREEENGRGNFPPRFSGLQFPNYSSELNVNALELDDSALYLCASSEAGILRNEQFFGPGTRLTVL.

The V call is TRBV7-2, the J call TRBJ1-1; the match to TRBD1 covers 9 bases. The CDR3 contains 15 residues. With V trimmed by 7 bases and J by 4 bases, 10 bases remained unmatched. Germline loops: CDR1 SGHTA, CDR2 FQGNSA. The CDR3 nucleotides read TGTGCCAGCACCCCGAAGACAGGGGGGTTCACTGAAGCTTTCTTT. Its translation: CASTPKTGGFTEAFF. Based on the CDR3 plus reference TRBV7-2 and TRBJ1-1, the full variable domain is GAGVSQSPSNKVTEKGKDVELRCDPISGHTALYWYRQSLGQGLEFLIYFQGNSAPDKSGLPSDRFSAERTGGSVSTLTIQRTQQEDSAVYLCASTPKTGGFTEAFFGQGTRLTVV.

This chain links TRBV28 with TRBJ2-7; 7 bases fit TRBD1. CDR3 length: 13 residues. Germline V gives CDR1 MDHEN, CDR2 SYDVKM. J lost 2 bases, V lost 8 bases, and 6 bases had no gene match. This chain's CDR3 is CASGRDSPYEQYF. CDR3 DNA sequence: TGTGCCAGCGGAAGGGACAGCCCCTACGAGCAGTACTTC.

Many counts were recorded for this clone. V usage is TRBV10-3 and J usage is TRBJ1-1, with TRBD1 matching over 8 bases. The J segment lost 11 bases and the V segment lost 2 bases, leaving 1 base of the junction unmatched. CDR1 and CDR2 from the germline V gene are ENHRY and SYGVKD. The CDR3 consists of 11 residues. The CDR3 DNA reads as TGTGCCATCAGTGAGGGGACAGGTGCTTTCTTT. Translating gives CAISEGTGAFF.

The chain has TRBV7-9 and TRBJ1-5; perhaps TRBD1 as D (6 bases). The CDR3 is 14 residues long. Trimming stripped 3 bases from V and 1 base from J, with 7 bases between. In germline, CDR1 is SEHNR, CDR2 FQNEAQ (reference sequence). CDR3: CASSLGQSNQPQHF. The CDR3 nucleotides read TGTGCCAGCAGCTTGGGACAAAGCAATCAGCCCCAGCATTTT.

The chain joins TRBV6-4 to TRBJ2-1; maybe TRBD2 (6 bases). The CDR3 is 14 amino acids. The germline CDR1 and CDR2 sequences are MRHNA and SNTAGT. The ends were cut back, 3 bases at V and 8 bases at J, with 14 bases in the middle. The CDR3 coding sequence is TGTGCCAGCAGTGAGTCGGACGGGGACTATGAGCAGTTCTTC. The encoded protein is CASSESDGDYEQFF.

V usage is TRBV15 and J usage is TRBJ1-2, with 7 positions matching TRBD1. Per germline, CDR1 LNHNV and CDR2 YYDKDF (reference sequence). The CDR3 has 15 residues. The V gene end was trimmed by 3 bases and the J gene end by 2 bases; junction bases not matched to a gene: 6. The CDR3 protein is CATSSSRDRNYGYTF. CDR3 nucleotide sequence: TGTGCCACCAGCAGTTCCCGGGACAGAAACTATGGCTACACCTTC. Full variable domain (rest looked up from reference TRBV15 and TRBJ1-2): DAMVIQNPRYQVTQFGKPVTLSCSQTLNHNVMYWYQQKSSQAPKLLFHYYDKDFNNEADTPDNFQSRRPNTSFCFLDIRSPGLGDTAMYLCATSSSRDRNYGYTFGSGTRLTVV.

This clone has just a few counts. The rearrangement joins TRBV11-2 to TRBJ2-2; 9 bases are shared with TRBD2. Germline assignment: CDR1 SGHAT and CDR2 FQNNGV. This CDR3 is 16 amino acids long. The J segment lost 2 bases and the V segment lost 5 bases, leaving 6 bases of the junction unmatched. The CDR3 sequence is CASSLQLAGNTGELFF. The DNA of the CDR3 is TGTGCCAGCAGCCTTCAACTAGCGGGTAACACCGGGGAGCTGTTTTTT.

This sequence joins TRBV5-1 and TRBJ2-3; 11 bases are shared with TRBD2. This CDR3 region has 15 residues. Germline values: CDR1 SGHRS, CDR2 YFSETQ. V shed 0 bases and J 4 bases; nucleotides not matched to a gene: 1. In nucleotides, the CDR3 is TGCGCCAGCAGCTTGGGACTAGCGGGACCAGATACGCAGTATTTT. Its translation: CASSLGLAGPDTQYF.

This clone was counted at least ten times. The chain combines TRBV6-1 with TRBJ1-1; D perhaps matches TRBD1 (5 bases). The CDR3 consists of 14 residues. V was cut by 6 bases and J by 0 bases, with 11 bases left in between. Germline V CDR1 and CDR2: MNHNS, SASEGT. CDR3 region: CASRPGHLNTEAFF. CDR3 nucleotide sequence: TGTGCCAGCAGACCCGGACACTTGAACACTGAAGCTTTCTTT.

The V gene is TRBV2, the J gene TRBJ1-2, with D possibly being TRBD1 (5 bases). In germline, CDR1 is SNHLY, CDR2 FYNNEI. The CDR3 runs to 13 residues. V was pared by 5 bases and J by 8 bases, with 15 bases between. As DNA, the CDR3 is TGTGCCAGCAGTTCCCAGGGAATACGGGGCTACACCTTC. Its protein is CASSSQGIRGYTF.

The CDR3 loop reads CASSLSGINEQFF. CDR3 nucleotides: TGTGCCAGCAGCTTAAGCGGCATCAATGAGCAGTTCTTC. This chain uses TRBV7-2 with TRBJ2-1, with D perhaps TRBD2 (5 bases). This CDR3 comprises 13 residues. Germline CDR1 and CDR2: SGHTA and FQGNSA. V shed 2 bases and J shed 6 bases, with 8 bases lying between them.

The table lists this clone with a few counts. The rearrangement links TRBV30 to TRBJ1-6, with D possibly being TRBD1 (6 bases). Looked up from germline, CDR1 is GTSNPN and CDR2 is SVGIG (reference sequence). The CDR3 spans 14 residues. The ends were cut back, 2 bases at V and 6 bases at J, with 11 bases in the middle. CDR3 sequence (DNA): TGTGCCTGGAGTCGGGGGGGCGTTAATTCACCCCTCCACTTT. It codes for CAWSRGGVNSPLHF.

The rearrangement joins TRBV25-1 to TRBJ2-1; TRBD1 might be the D (6 bases). From germline, CDR1 is MGHDK and CDR2 SYGVNS. The CDR3 is made up of 13 amino acids. V was shortened by 7 bases and J by 9 bases, with 16 bases between the two germline ends. DNA for the CDR3: TGTGCCAGCATCGGACAGAGGTACGGTGAGCAGTTCTTC. Its translation is CASIGQRYGEQFF.

The chain carries TRBV28 and TRBJ1-5; D perhaps matches TRBD1 (5 bases). The germline V gene encodes CDR1 MDHEN and CDR2 SYDVKM. V shed 8 bases and J shed 11 bases, with 19 bases lying between them. The CDR3 contains 13 residues. The CDR3 bases are TGTGCCAGCGAGGGACTTTGGGGATCGGCCCAGCATTTT. Amino acids: CASEGLWGSAQHF.

This rearrangement joins TRBV5-1 to TRBJ2-7; 10 bases agree with TRBD1. Germline-derived CDR1 and CDR2 are SGHRS and YFSETQ. Trimming removed 4 bases from V and 6 bases from J; junction bases left unmatched: 10. The CDR3 is 15 residues long. The CDR3 spells CASSLTGTGAVEQYF. The CDR3 DNA sequence: TGCGCCAGCAGCCTAACCGGGACAGGGGCGGTCGAGCAGTACTTC.

V and J are TRBV10-3 and TRBJ2-6, with TRBD2 as a possible D gene (6 bases). The length of the CDR3 is 16 residues. Trimming pared 3 bases from V and 1 base from J, leaving 10 bases between. Germline V gene data show CDR1 as ENHRY and CDR2 as SYGVKD. The chain's CDR3 is CAISELAGSGANVLTF. The CDR3, as DNA: TGTGCCATCAGTGAACTAGCTGGTTCTGGGGCCAACGTCCTGACTTTC.

The chain links TRBV4-2 to TRBJ2-7; D is possibly TRBD2 (5 bases). V was trimmed by 4 bases and J by 3 bases, leaving 13 bases between them. Germline V lookup: CDR1 LGHNA, CDR2 YNFKEQ. The CDR3 has 14 residues. CDR3 amino acids: CASSPNEGFYEQYF. The CDR3 DNA reads TGTGCCAGCAGCCCCAACGAGGGTTTCTACGAGCAGTACTTC.

The chain joins TRBV10-3 to TRBJ2-7; TRBD2 matches 12 bases. After removal of 6 bases from V and 0 bases from J, the junction contained 6 bases not matched to a gene. The CDR3 is 16 residues long. Germline-derived CDR1 and CDR2 are ENHRY and SYGVKD. The CDR3 nucleotides are TGTGCCATCAGGAGGACTAGCGGGACTAGCTCCTACGAGCAGTACTTC. Its translation is CAIRRTSGTSSYEQYF.

This clone was seen once. The CDR3 loop is CASSVTGGAGEQYF. As DNA, the CDR3 is TGTGCCAGCTCAGTGACAGGGGGCGCGGGTGAGCAGTACTTC. The V and J genes are TRBV18 and TRBJ2-7, with TRBD1 matching over 10 bases. CDR3 size: 14 residues. The V gene's germline CDR1 is KGHSH and CDR2 LQKENI. V lost 5 bases and J lost 7; bases outside the gene matches: 8.

This clone is classed as medium-sized. The chain links TRBV6-1 to TRBJ1-1; D remains ambiguous. Germline V gene lookup returns CDR1 MNHNS and CDR2 SASEGT. CDR3 length equals 12 residues. The CDR3 nucleotides are TGTGCGGCAGAGCAGCGGAACACTGAAGCTTTCTTT. It yields the protein CAAEQRNTEAFF.

This sequence joins TRBV11-2 and TRBJ1-1, with 7 nucleotides matching TRBD1. J lost 1 base, V lost 5 bases, and 7 bases had no gene match. Germline values: CDR1 SGHAT, CDR2 FQNNGV. This CDR3 has 15 amino acids. CDR3 region: CASSGRGGGNTEAFF. The DNA of the CDR3 is TGTGCCAGCAGCGGGCGAGGGGGCGGGAACACTGAAGCTTTCTTT. Full variable domain (outside the CDR3, taken from reference TRBV11-2 and TRBJ1-1): EAGVAQSPRYKIIEKRQSVAFWCNPISGHATLYWYQQILGQGPKLLIQFQNNGVVDDSQLPKDRFSAERLKGVDSTLKIQPAKLEDSAVYLCASSGRGGGNTEAFFGQGTRLTVV.

This clone has more than one count but fewer than ten. The V and J genes are TRBV27 and TRBJ1-2; D might be TRBD1 (6 bases). The CDR3 is 16 residues long. V gave up 5 bases and J gave up 3 bases, with 19 bases separating them. Per germline, CDR1 MNHEY and CDR2 SMNVEV (reference sequence). In DNA form, the CDR3 reads TGTGCCAGCAGTGGGGAAGGTGGGGGGGCTTACTATGGCTACACCTTC. As protein: CASSGEGGGAYYGYTF.

The chain employs TRBV28 and TRBJ2-3; D is perhaps TRBD1 (5 bases). This CDR3 region has 14 residues. V gave up 5 bases and J gave up 3 bases, with 12 bases separating them. The germline gives CDR1 MDHEN, CDR2 SYDVKM. The chain's CDR3 is CASSAGFRTDTQYF. The DNA of the CDR3 is TGTGCCAGCAGTGCAGGGTTCAGAACAGATACGCAGTATTTT.

This clone was seen repeatedly, ten times or more. The J gene is TRBJ2-7, the V gene TRBV5-4; 8 bases are a match to TRBD1. V gave up 0 bases and J gave up 7 bases; unmatched junction bases: 6. From germline, CDR1 is SGHNT and CDR2 YYREEE (reference sequence). CDR3 length: 14 residues. The CDR3 is CASSLGQGQREQYF. The CDR3 coding sequence is TGTGCCAGCAGCTTGGGACAGGGGCAAAGGGAGCAGTACTTC.